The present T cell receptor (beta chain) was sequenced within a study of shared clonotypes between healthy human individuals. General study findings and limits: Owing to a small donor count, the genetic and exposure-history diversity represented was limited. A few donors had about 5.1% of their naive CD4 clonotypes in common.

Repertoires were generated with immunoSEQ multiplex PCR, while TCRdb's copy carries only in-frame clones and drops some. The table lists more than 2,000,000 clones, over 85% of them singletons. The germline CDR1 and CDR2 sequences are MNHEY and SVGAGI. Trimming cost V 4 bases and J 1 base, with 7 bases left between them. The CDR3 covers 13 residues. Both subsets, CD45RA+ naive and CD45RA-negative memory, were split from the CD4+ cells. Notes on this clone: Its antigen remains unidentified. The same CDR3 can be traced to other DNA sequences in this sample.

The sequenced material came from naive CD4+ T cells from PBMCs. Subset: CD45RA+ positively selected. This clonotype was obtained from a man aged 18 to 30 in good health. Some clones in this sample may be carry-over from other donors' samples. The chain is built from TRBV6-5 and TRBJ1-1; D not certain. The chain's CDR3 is CASSSTRNTEAFF. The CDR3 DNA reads TGTGCCAGCAGTTCCACTAGGAACACTGAAGCTTTCTTT.